The TCR beta chain described here comes from a study of beta chain features in type 1 diabetes. At the level of the study: Across the samples, over 85 million sorted cells were examined in total.

Cells sorted by CD45RO/CCR7/CD25/CD127/CD95/CD27 comprised CD4+ naive, central memory, regulatory and stem cell-like memory cells. This clone has more than one count but fewer than ten. The CDR3 is 14 residues long. Germline V CDR1 and CDR2: SEHNR, FQNEAQ (reference sequence). Trimming cost V 8 bases and J 3 bases, with 17 bases left between them. All of the isolated RNA was reverse transcribed, so expressed TCRB transcripts were sequenced. Sequencing of naive, central memory and regulatory T cell samples gave an average of roughly 3.6 million reads. Measured with immunoSEQ multiplex PCR; TCRdb has only the in-frame clones, and not every one. Among hundreds of thousands of clones, about 15% were seen once, and the ten largest hold under 8.5%.

The J gene is TRBJ2-7, the V gene TRBV7-9; D may correspond to TRBD1 or TRBD2 (5 bases each). This TCR derives from a man aged 25 to 40 in good health. The sequencing input was central memory CD4+ T cells from blood. The CDR3 nucleotides read TGTGCCAGCGCGTTTGGGGGTACTCTCTACGAGCAGTACTTC. This translates into CASAFGGTLYEQYF.